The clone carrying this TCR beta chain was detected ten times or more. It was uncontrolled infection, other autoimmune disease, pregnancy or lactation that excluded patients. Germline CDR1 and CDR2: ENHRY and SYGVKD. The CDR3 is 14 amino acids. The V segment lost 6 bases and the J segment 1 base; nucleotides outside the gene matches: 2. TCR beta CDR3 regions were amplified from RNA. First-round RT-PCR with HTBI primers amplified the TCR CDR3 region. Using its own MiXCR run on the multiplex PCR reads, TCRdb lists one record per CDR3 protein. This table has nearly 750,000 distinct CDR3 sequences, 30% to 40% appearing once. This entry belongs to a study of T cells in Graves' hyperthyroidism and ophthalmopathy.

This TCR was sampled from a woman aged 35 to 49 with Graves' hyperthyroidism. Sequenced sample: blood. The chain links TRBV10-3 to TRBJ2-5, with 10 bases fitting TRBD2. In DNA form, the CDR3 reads TGTGCCATCAGCCGACTAGCGGGCCAAGAGACCCAGTACTTC. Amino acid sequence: CAISRLAGQETQYF.